This entry lists 17 T cell receptor beta chains sequenced from one sample in a study of identical twins. A single record per CDR3 protein comes from TCRdb applying MiXCR to the 5' RACE reads. Of about 530,000 distinct CDR3 sequences detected, about a fifth appear once; the ten largest clones hold around 0.48%. These data are also associated with another study on yellow fever vaccine responses in identical twins.

The sequenced material came from CD4+ T cells sorted from blood. The receptors were sampled from a woman between 18 and 30 years old in good health.

This clonotype was seen a few times. The chain uses TRBV29-1 and TRBJ2-3, with a possible D match to TRBD2 (5 bases). Germline CDR1 is SQVTM and CDR2 is ANQGSEA. Trimming shortened V by 8 bases and J by 12 bases, and 27 bases separated the two germline ends. The CDR3 consists of 14 residues. The CDR3 loop is CSSQRAVGEMAQYF. DNA for the CDR3: TGCAGCTCCCAGAGGGCGGTTGGGGAGATGGCACAGTATTTT.

The chain carries TRBV27 and TRBJ2-1; D unresolved. Per the germline V gene, CDR1 is MNHEY and CDR2 is SMNVEV (reference sequence). The CDR3 extends over 15 amino acids. V shed 2 bases and J shed 0 bases, with 8 bases lying between them. The CDR3 protein is CASSLPESSYNEQFF. The CDR3 nucleotides are TGTGCCAGCAGTTTACCAGAAAGCTCCTACAATGAGCAGTTCTTC.

The chain is built from TRBV5-5 and TRBJ2-2; D is perhaps TRBD1 or TRBD2 (5 bases each). Trimming removed 4 bases from V and 2 bases from J, with 12 bases in between. Germline loops: CDR1 SGHKS, CDR2 YYEKEE (reference sequence). The CDR3 runs to 15 residues. The CDR3 sequence is CASSRRETNTGELFF. The CDR3 DNA follows: TGTGCCAGCAGCCGCAGGGAGACCAACACCGGGGAGCTGTTTTTT.

J is TRBJ2-1 and V is TRBV7-2, with no clear D. V was shortened by 4 bases and J by 2 bases, with 9 bases between the two germline ends. The germline CDR1 and CDR2 sequences are SGHTA and FQGNSA. The CDR3 is made up of 14 amino acids. The CDR3 spells CASSYDLTYNEQFF. The CDR3 DNA follows: TGTGCCAGCAGCTACGATCTAACCTACAATGAGCAGTTCTTC.

The chain uses TRBV2 and TRBJ2-7; D may be TRBD1 (6 bases). From germline, CDR1 is SNHLY and CDR2 FYNNEI. Trimming stripped 6 bases from V and 5 bases from J, with 8 bases between. The CDR3 is made up of 11 amino acids. Here the CDR3 reads CASSHRDEQYF. The CDR3 coding sequence is TGTGCCAGCAGCCACAGGGACGAGCAGTACTTC.

The gene calls are TRBV6-1 and TRBJ2-2; D may correspond to TRBD1 or TRBD2 (6 bases each). Trimming shortened V by 4 bases and J by 5 bases, and 20 bases separated the two germline ends. The germline V gene encodes CDR1 MNHNS and CDR2 SASEGT. This CDR3 region has 17 residues. DNA for the CDR3: TGTGCCAGCAGTGCCCCCCCGGGGGCCACGCGGACCGGGGAGCTGTTTTTT. Protein product: CASSAPPGATRTGELFF.

A few counts support this clonotype. The chain has TRBV29-1 and TRBJ2-7; 10 bases are a match to TRBD1. The CDR3 sequence is 13 residues long. CDR1 is SQVTM and CDR2 is ANQGSEA in the germline V gene. V gave up 4 bases and J gave up 5 bases; unmatched junction bases: 5. CDR3 loop: CSVGRTGGDEQYF. The DNA of the CDR3 is TGCAGCGTTGGGAGGACAGGGGGTGACGAGCAGTACTTC.

This chain links TRBV24-1 with TRBJ2-5; D not certain. The V and J ends lost 1 base and 5 bases respectively, with 1 base between them. The germline V gene has CDR1 KGHDR and CDR2 SFDVKD. There are 11 residues in the CDR3. CDR3 coding DNA: TGTGCCACCAGTGATTTCGAGACCCAGTACTTC. Its translation: CATSDFETQYF.

This clonotype was counted only a few times. The chain employs TRBV5-1 and TRBJ2-3, with D possibly matching TRBD2 (6 bases). Germline loops: CDR1 SGHRS, CDR2 YFSETQ. This CDR3 is built from 15 residues. The germline V and J ends were trimmed by 1 base and 5 bases, with 14 bases remaining between them. The CDR3 is CASSLRSRAGDTQYF. DNA for the CDR3: TGCGCCAGCAGCTTGCGTAGCCGAGCGGGAGATACGCAGTATTTT.

This clonotype was counted between two and nine times. The chain carries TRBV9 and TRBJ2-2; D is ambiguous. The CDR3 length is 15 residues. V lost 0 bases to trimming and J lost 0 bases, with 6 bases between them. CDR1 is SGDLS, CDR2 YYNGEE, per germline. CDR3 region: CASSVATANTGELFF. DNA for the CDR3: TGTGCCAGCAGCGTAGCGACGGCGAACACCGGGGAGCTGTTTTTT.

This clonotype was seen at least ten times. This chain links TRBV5-1 with TRBJ2-5, with TRBD1 matching 9 bases. The CDR3 spans 14 residues. Germline CDR1 SGHRS, CDR2 YFSETQ. Germline trimming cut 2 bases from V and 5 bases from J; bases unmatched to any gene: 4. The CDR3 sequence is CASSFRGQGETQYF. Here the CDR3 DNA reads TGCGCCAGCAGCTTTAGGGGACAGGGTGAGACCCAGTACTTC.

This chain connects TRBV4-1 to TRBJ1-2, with TRBD1 identical over 10 bases. The CDR3 contains 15 residues. V trimming: 4 bases; J trimming: 3 bases; junction bases outside the gene matches: 5. Germline CDR1 and CDR2: MGHRA and YSYEKL. The CDR3 DNA follows: TGCGCCAGCAGCCCTACCGGGACAGGGGACTATGGCTACACCTTC. It specifies CASSPTGTGDYGYTF.

This clonotype has just a few counts. The genes are TRBV6-5 and TRBJ1-4; 10 bases agree with TRBD1. Trimming cost V 4 bases and J 7 bases; bases outside gene matches: 6. The CDR3 is 15 residues long. CDR1 MNHEY and CDR2 SVGAGI come from the germline V gene. For the CDR3, the DNA is TGTGCCAGCAGTTCTGTGACAGGGGGCGGTGAAAAACTGTTTTTT. Translation: CASSSVTGGGEKLFF.

In its sample, this clonotype was seen a few times. This chain uses TRBV2 with TRBJ1-6; D is unresolved. V was clipped by 7 bases and J by 7 bases, with 11 bases between them. Germline V lookup: CDR1 SNHLY, CDR2 FYNNEI. The CDR3 sequence is 13 residues long. For the CDR3, the DNA is TGTGCCAGCAAGCAGAATCGAAATTCACCCCTCCACTTT. This gives the protein CASKQNRNSPLHF.

V and J are TRBV5-1 and TRBJ2-2; 8 nucleotides line up with TRBD2. There are 14 residues in the CDR3. J gave up 4 bases and V 4 bases, and 3 bases lay outside the gene matches. CDR1 is SGHRS and CDR2 is YFSETQ in the germline V gene. CDR3: CASSREGTTGELFF. CDR3 coding DNA: TGCGCCAGCAGCCGGGAGGGAACCACCGGGGAGCTGTTTTTT.

This clonotype was seen a few times. The chain uses TRBV29-1 and TRBJ1-4; weak D call: TRBD1 (5 bases). Per germline, CDR1 SQVTM and CDR2 ANQGSEA. V dropped 5 bases and J dropped 4 bases, with 14 bases sitting between them. CDR3 size: 14 residues. This CDR3 is CSVSGRLNNEKLFF. DNA for the CDR3: TGCAGCGTTTCAGGGCGCCTTAATAATGAAAAACTGTTTTTT.

The rearrangement links TRBV20-1 to TRBJ2-5; 14 nucleotides line up with TRBD2. The J segment lost 5 bases and the V segment lost 2 bases, leaving 4 bases of the junction unmatched. Germline CDR1 and CDR2: DFQATT and SNEGSKA (reference sequence). The CDR3 runs to 15 residues. CDR3 loop: CSARRGTSGGETQYF. CDR3 coding DNA: TGCAGTGCTAGACGGGGGACTAGCGGGGGCGAGACCCAGTACTTC.